Listed below are T cell receptor beta chains from one sample, sequenced in a study of T cell responses to AZD1222 COVID-19 vaccine. The repertoire was sequenced with immunoSEQ multiplex PCR; TCRdb's copy has only in-frame clones and lacks some. This sample yields roughly 180,000 clones, of which 80% to 90% are seen a single time; about 2.5% belongs to the top ten. Sequenced here: peripheral blood, sampled on day 0 of MenACWY control vaccination. These receptors all stem from an adult in good health. The CDR3 runs from the conserved cysteine through the conserved F or W. D genes are given only for firm matches. Some rows mark clone size as missing; the rest say once, few, many or name a class of expanded clone.

size	D	V	J	DNA	CDR3
NA	NA	TRBV7-2	TRBJ2-3	TGTGCCAGCAGCTCCGCGGATTCATGGGCAGATACGCAGTATTTT	CASSSADSWADTQYF
once	NA	TRBV5-1	TRBJ2-3	TGCGCCAGCAGCCGGACCCCGGACTCGGCGACAGATACGCAGTATTTT	CASSRTPDSATDTQYF
NA	TRBD1	TRBV28	TRBJ2-2	TGTGCCAGCAGTTTACTTGCCGGGACAGGGGGCTACACCGGGGAGCTGTTTTTT	CASSLLAGTGGYTGELFF
NA	NA	TRBV5-1	TRBJ2-2	TGCGCCAGCACCAATACCGGGGAGCTGTTTTTT	CASTNTGELFF
NA	TRBD2	TRBV19	TRBJ2-1	TGTGCCAGTAGTTTCCGTCGACTAGCGGGAGGGAGCTCCTACAATGAGCAGTTCTTC	CASSFRRLAGGSSYNEQFF
NA	NA	TRBV3-1/TRBV3-2	TRBJ2-1	TGTGCCAGCAGACTAGAGGGCGGTGAGCAGTTCTTC	CASRLEGGEQFF
NA	TRBD2	TRBV19	TRBJ2-1	TGTGCCAGTACGGAGCGGGCTAGCGGTTACAATGAGCAGTTCTTC	CASTERASGYNEQFF
NA	NA	TRBV20-1	TRBJ1-4	TGCAGTGCTAGTGGGCAGGCGAATGAAAAACTGTTTTTT	CSASGQANEKLFF
few	NA	TRBV27	TRBJ2-7	TGTGCCAGCAGTTTAGAGGTCGGTTCCTACGAGCAGTACTTC	CASSLEVGSYEQYF
NA	NA	TRBV29-1	TRBJ2-5	TGCAGCGTTGAAGGGGGCGGAGAGACCCAGTACTTC	CSVEGGGETQYF
NA	TRBD1	TRBV5-1	TRBJ2-7	TGCGCCAGCAGCTTGGGGGGCACAGGGGGCTACGAGCAGTACTTC	CASSLGGTGGYEQYF
NA	NA	TRBV6-2/TRBV6-3	TRBJ1-1	TGTGCCAGCAGTTATGATTCAGCGAACACTGAAGCTTTCTTT	CASSYDSANTEAFF
once	NA	TRBV12-5	TRBJ2-1	TGTGCTAGTGGTTTGGCGGCAAACAATGAGCAGTTCTTC	CASGLAANNEQFF
NA	TRBD2	TRBV5-4	TRBJ2-1	TGTGCCAGCAGCCAGACTAGCGGGGGGGCGAATGAGCAGTTCTTC	CASSQTSGGANEQFF
NA	NA	TRBV14	TRBJ1-6	TGTGCCAGCAGCTCCTCGACAGATTCACCCCTCCACTTT	CASSSSTDSPLHF
NA	TRBD2	TRBV7-2	TRBJ2-2	TGTGCCAGCAGCTTAAATAGCGGGGGGAACACCGGGGAGCTGTTTTTT	CASSLNSGGNTGELFF
NA	TRBD2	TRBV3-1/TRBV3-2	TRBJ2-1	TGTGCCAGCAGCCGGACTAGCGTTGATGAGCAGTTCTTC	CASSRTSVDEQFF
NA	TRBD2	TRBV29-1	TRBJ2-1	TGCAGCGCAAGGACTAGCGGGAGTCCGTACAATGAGCAGTTCTTC	CSARTSGSPYNEQFF
NA	TRBD2	TRBV7-8	TRBJ2-3	TGTGCCAGCAGCACGACTAGCGGGAGGGTCCCAGATACGCAGTATTTT	CASSTTSGRVPDTQYF
NA	NA	TRBV7-2	TRBJ2-3	TGTGCCAGCAGCTTGGGTTTAGGCACAGATACGCAGTATTTT	CASSLGLGTDTQYF
NA	NA	TRBV6-6	TRBJ1-5	TGTGCCAGCAGTTACGAGGCGGGGTTCCAGCCCCAGCATTTT	CASSYEAGFQPQHF
NA	TRBD1	TRBV10-3	TRBJ2-7	TGTGCCATCAGTGAGTCGAGAGGGACAGGGGGCAACGAGCAGTACTTC	CAISESRGTGGNEQYF
NA	NA	TRBV13	TRBJ1-2	TGTGCCAGCAGCTCACAGGATTATGGCTACACCTTC	CASSSQDYGYTF
NA	TRBD2	TRBV10-1	TRBJ2-1	TGCGCCAGCAAAACTTCCCGTCAATGGCGGGGGGGCCTCAATGAGCAGTTCTTC	CASKTSRQWRGGLNEQFF
NA	NA	TRBV29-1	TRBJ1-1	TGCAGCGGCCTAGGGGACACTGAAGCTTTCTTT	CSGLGDTEAFF
NA	NA	TRBV7-9	TRBJ1-4	TGTGCCAGCAGCTTAGAACAGACCGTTGAAAAACTGTTTTTT	CASSLEQTVEKLFF
NA	NA	TRBV18	TRBJ2-1	TGTGCCAGCTCACCAAATTCTATGGACTCATACAATGAGCAGTTCTTC	CASSPNSMDSYNEQFF
NA	NA	TRBV5-1	TRBJ1-1	TGCGCCAGCAGGGAAAATGGTGAAGCTTTCTTT	CASRENGEAFF
NA	NA	TRBV6-5	TRBJ2-7	TGTGCCACCGAGCAGGGAGCCCCCTACGAGCAGTACTTC	CATEQGAPYEQYF
NA	TRBD2	TRBV19	TRBJ2-2	TGTGCCAGTAAGCTCCTAGCGGGGGGGCCGGCCGGGGAGCTGTTTTTT	CASKLLAGGPAGELFF
NA	NA	TRBV4-2	TRBJ2-7	TGTGCCAGCAGCCGTAGCGCGGACGAGCAGTACTTC	CASSRSADEQYF
NA	TRBD2	TRBV11-2	TRBJ2-3	TGTGCCAGCAGCCCTGGACTAGCGGGGGACACAGATACGCAGTATTTT	CASSPGLAGDTDTQYF
NA	NA	TRBV5-6	TRBJ1-1	TGTGCCAGCAGCTTGGCCAGGATCCACGACACTGAAGCTTTCTTT	CASSLARIHDTEAFF
NA	NA	TRBV11-3	TRBJ2-3	TGTGCCAGCAGCTTAGGGGCACGCCTGGCAGATACGCAGTATTTT	CASSLGARLADTQYF
NA	NA	TRBV5-1	TRBJ2-5	TGCGCCAGCAGCTTAGGTCAGACCGAACGGGGCGAGACCCAGTACTTC	CASSLGQTERGETQYF
NA	NA	TRBV28	TRBJ2-7	TGTGCCAGCAGTTTGACAGGCTCCTACGAGCAGTACTTC	CASSLTGSYEQYF
NA	NA	TRBV2	TRBJ1-6	TGTGCCAGCAGTCGCCGGGTCCCCAGCCTGGGTTCACCCCTCCACTTT	CASSRRVPSLGSPLHF
NA	TRBD1	TRBV27	TRBJ2-2	TGTGCCAGCAAAAGGACAGGGGGCGCCGACGGGGAGCTGTTTTTT	CASKRTGGADGELFF
NA	NA	TRBV7-2	TRBJ2-7	TGTGCCAGCAGCTCCAACTCCTACGAGCAGTACTTC	CASSSNSYEQYF
once	NA	TRBV7-2	TRBJ2-2	TGTGCCAGCAGCTTAGCGCTCCCCAGGATGAACACCGGGGAGCTGTTTTTT	CASSLALPRMNTGELFF
NA	NA	TRBV2	TRBJ2-2	TGTGCCAGCAGTGAATCCAGGACCGGGGAGCTGTTTTTT	CASSESRTGELFF
NA	NA	TRBV30	TRBJ1-3	TGTGCCTGGAAAAGAGGGAGGTTACCTGGAAACACCATATATTTT	CAWKRGRLPGNTIYF
NA	NA	TRBV4-2	TRBJ1-5	TGTGCCAGCAGCCAAGAGGCAGGGCTTAGCAATCAGCCCCAGCATTTT	CASSQEAGLSNQPQHF
NA	NA	TRBV5-1	TRBJ1-3	TGCGCCAGCAGCTTGGGAACCTCTGGAAACACCATATATTTT	CASSLGTSGNTIYF
NA	NA	TRBV28	TRBJ1-1	TGTGCCAGCACATGGGGCCGGGAGAACACTGAAGCTTTCTTT	CASTWGRENTEAFF
NA	NA	TRBV11-3	TRBJ2-7	TGTGCCAGCAGCTCAGGGGCCGCCCTGGGCGAGCAGTACTTC	CASSSGAALGEQYF
NA	NA	TRBV19	TRBJ2-7	TGTGCCAGTACCTCCGACGGCGCCTACGAGCAGTACTTC	CASTSDGAYEQYF
NA	TRBD1	TRBV9	TRBJ2-7	TGTGCCAGCAGCGTAGGGGGACAGGCGACATCCTACGAGCAGTACTTC	CASSVGGQATSYEQYF